These T cell receptor beta chains were read from a single sample in a study of shared clonotypes between healthy human individuals. Method: immunoSEQ multiplex PCR; TCRdb's copy keeps in-frame clones and lacks some. The sample lists over a million clones, about 80% seen once, with 0.55% to 0.7% in the top ten. The sequencing sample was made of memory CD4+ T cells from PBMCs. These receptors were taken from a man aged 18 to 30 in good health. Some clones in this sample may be carry-over from other donors' samples. Each CDR3 is given with its conserved first and last residue. D genes are given only for firm matches. Size tells how often a clone was seen (once, few, many) or the class of an expanded clone, and some rows leave it out.

TRBJ2-7	-	-	TRBV27	TGTGCCACCAAACGAGAGGGAGGAATATACGAGCAGTACTTC	CATKREGGIYEQYF
TRBJ2-5	-	-	TRBV23-1	TGCGCCAGCAGTGCAGGGGGGACCGAGACCCAGTACTTC	CASSAGGTETQYF
TRBJ2-5	TRBD2	-	TRBV11-3	TGTGCCAGCAGCAGAGGGACTAGCGAGCAAGAGACCCAGTACTTC	CASSRGTSEQETQYF
TRBJ2-1	-	-	TRBV4-3	TGCGCCAGCAGCCAACCGGACGGGGAGCAGTTCTTC	CASSQPDGEQFF
TRBJ1-1	TRBD1	-	TRBV25-1	TGTGCCAGCAGTGGGGACACAGGGGGCTCCGCTGAAGCTTTCTTT	CASSGDTGGSAEAFF
TRBJ2-3	TRBD2	-	TRBV5-1	TGCGCCAGCGGCGGGAGTCCGACAGATACGCAGTATTTT	CASGGSPTDTQYF
TRBJ1-2	-	few	TRBV28	TGTGCCAGCTTTGGGAACTATGGCTACACCTTC	CASFGNYGYTF
TRBJ2-7	-	many	TRBV5-4	TGTGCCAGCAGCTTGTTCTTTGGTCTGGGCCGGACCTACGAGCAGTACTTC	CASSLFFGLGRTYEQYF
TRBJ2-7	-	-	TRBV5-4	TGTGCCAGCAGCCCGGGTCCGGAGTCCTACGAGCAGTACTTC	CASSPGPESYEQYF
TRBJ2-1	-	few	TRBV7-9	TGTGCCAGCAGCCTGGCCGATGAGCAGTTCTTC	CASSLADEQFF
TRBJ2-7	-	-	TRBV2	TGTGCCAGCAGTGAGTCGACTGCACCCATCTACGAGCAGTACTTC	CASSESTAPIYEQYF
TRBJ2-1	-	-	TRBV11-3	TGTGCCAGCAGCTTGGATAGTTGGGGTAGGAGCTCCTACAATGAGCAGTTCTTC	CASSLDSWGRSSYNEQFF